What follows are 13 T cell receptor beta chains derived from one specimen sequenced in a study of blood T cell repertoires in COVID-19. Only in-frame clones appear in the TCRdb table, and some are missing; sequencing was by immunoSEQ multiplex PCR. The sample has 45,000 to 55,000 clones; roughly 79% are singletons. The source material was peripheral blood. Source of these receptors: a human donor with active or convalescent COVID-19. The donor label of this sample is uncertain.

V and J are TRBV7-8 and TRBJ2-3, with TRBD2 identical over 7 bases. The CDR3 consists of 16 residues. With V trimmed by 1 base and J by 2 bases, 6 bases remained unmatched. Germline V gives CDR1 SGHVS, CDR2 FQNEAQ. Here the CDR3 reads CASSLVPGGYTDTQYF. The CDR3 DNA follows: TGTGCCAGCAGCTTAGTACCGGGGGGATACACAGATACGCAGTATTTT. Together with reference TRBV7-8 and TRBJ2-3, the CDR3 gives the full variable domain: GAGVSQSPRYKVAKRGQDVALRCDPISGHVSLFWYQQALGQGPEFLTYFQNEAQLDKSGLPSDRFFAERPEGSVSTLKIQRTQQEDSAVYLCASSLVPGGYTDTQYFGPGTRLTVL.

This clone was seen a handful of times. This chain uses TRBV7-2 with TRBJ1-5; no clear D gene. The CDR3 sequence is 13 residues long. Germline CDR1 is SGHTA and CDR2 is FQGNSA. V lost 6 bases to trimming and J lost 4 bases, with 10 bases between them. This chain's CDR3 is CASRPDGNQPQHF. The CDR3 coding sequence is TGTGCCAGCAGACCCGACGGGAATCAGCCCCAGCATTTT. Full variable domain (outside the CDR3, taken from reference TRBV7-2 and TRBJ1-5): GAGVSQSPSNKVTEKGKDVELRCDPISGHTALYWYRQSLGQGLEFLIYFQGNSAPDKSGLPSDRFSAERTGGSVSTLTIQRTQQEDSAVYLCASRPDGNQPQHFGDGTRLSIL.

This rearrangement joins TRBV3-1 (or the pseudogene TRBV3-2) to TRBJ2-7, with D uncertain. Germline CDR1 LGHDT, CDR2 YNNKEL (reference sequence). The CDR3 length is 15 residues. V was shortened by 0 bases and J by 2 bases, with 11 bases between the two germline ends. CDR3 sequence: CASSQDTIVTYEQYF. CDR3 nucleotides: TGTGCCAGCAGCCAAGATACCATAGTGACCTACGAGCAGTACTTC.

The chain combines TRBV7-9 with TRBJ2-6, with 7 bases matching TRBD1. Germline V gene lookup returns CDR1 SEHNR and CDR2 FQNEAQ (reference sequence). V dropped 4 bases and J dropped 4; count of bases not matched to a gene: 13. The CDR3 spans 18 residues. CDR3 DNA sequence: TGTGCCAGCAGCTCGCAGACAGGGTTTGGCCCCGGGGCCAACGTCCTGACTTTC. This translates into CASSSQTGFGPGANVLTF.

V gene TRBV29-1 combines with J gene TRBJ1-3; TRBD1 matches 7 bases. This CDR3 contains 13 residues. Germline V gene data show CDR1 as SQVTM and CDR2 as ANQGSEA. With 5 bases clipped from V and 3 bases from J, the junction kept 4 bases outside the gene matches. The chain's CDR3 is CSVSDRSGNTIYF. The CDR3 DNA is TGCAGCGTTTCGGACAGGAGTGGAAACACCATATATTTT.

CDR3 in amino acids: CASSRRAGAGEVIQYF. CDR3 DNA sequence: TGTGCCAGCAGCCGGCGGGCGGGAGCGGGGGAGGTCATTCAGTACTTC. The V gene is TRBV28, the J gene TRBJ2-4; 8 nucleotides agree with TRBD2. The CDR3 is made up of 16 amino acids. With V trimmed by 6 bases and J by 9 bases, 16 bases remained unmatched. The germline V gene encodes CDR1 MDHEN and CDR2 SYDVKM.

The CDR3 coding sequence is TGTGCCAGCAGCCAAGAGTTTGGCCTTGAAGCTTTCTTT. Residues: CASSQEFGLEAFF. The rearrangement joins TRBV14 to TRBJ1-1; D not resolved. The V and J ends lost 0 bases and 7 bases respectively, with 9 bases between them. From germline, CDR1 is SGHDN and CDR2 FVKESK. The CDR3 has 13 amino acids.

This clone occurred a few times. The chain recombines TRBV6-1 with TRBJ1-6; D uncertain. Germline V lookup: CDR1 MNHNS, CDR2 SASEGT. V lost 3 bases, J lost 8 bases, and 8 bases lay in between. The CDR3 sequence is 13 residues long. The CDR3 nucleotides read TGTGCCAGCAGTGATACACCAGATTCACCCCTCCACTTT. Translating it yields CASSDTPDSPLHF.

The V and J genes are TRBV6-5 and TRBJ1-5; TRBD1 aligns across 12 bases. Per germline, CDR1 MNHEY and CDR2 SVGAGI. This CDR3 comprises 15 residues. The V and J ends lost 8 bases and 4 bases, in that order; junction bases with no gene match: 6. Here the CDR3 reads CASAGGQGANQPQHF. In DNA, the CDR3 is TGTGCCAGCGCCGGGGGACAGGGGGCAAATCAGCCCCAGCATTTT.

This clone was seen just once. V and J are TRBV18 and TRBJ1-2, with D unclear. The V end was cut by 8 bases, the J end by 4 bases, with 17 bases between. The CDR3 is made up of 14 amino acids. Germline CDR1 reads KGHSH; CDR2 reads LQKENI. The CDR3 bases are TGTGCCAGCCGCCCCCCCTCCGAGGGCTATGGCTACACCTTC. This codes for CASRPPSEGYGYTF.

This clone was counted once. This CDR3 is CASSFADRARGYTF. CDR3 coding DNA: TGTGCCAGCAGCTTCGCCGACAGGGCCAGGGGCTACACCTTC. This chain uses TRBV7-8 with TRBJ1-2, with TRBD1 matching 7 bases. Per germline, CDR1 SGHVS and CDR2 FQNEAQ. Unmatched junction bases numbered 9, after V lost 3 bases and J lost 8 bases. This CDR3 has 14 residues.

The chain has TRBV7-9 and TRBJ2-7; D is undetermined. V gave up 1 base and J gave up 7 bases, with 17 bases separating them. CDR3 length: 15 amino acids. Germline V gives CDR1 SEHNR, CDR2 FQNEAQ (reference sequence). CDR3 amino acids: CASSLGRFGFQEQYF. The CDR3 DNA sequence: TGTGCCAGCAGCTTAGGCAGGTTCGGCTTTCAGGAGCAGTACTTC.

This chain links TRBV4-2 with TRBJ2-1; 9 nucleotides agree with TRBD2. V gave up 2 bases and J gave up 8 bases; unmatched junction bases: 19. The CDR3 consists of 19 residues. Germline assignment: CDR1 LGHNA and CDR2 YNFKEQ. The CDR3 sequence: CASSQIIVAGVSTGDEQFF. The CDR3 DNA follows: TGTGCCAGCAGCCAAATCATAGTAGCGGGAGTCTCGACGGGGGATGAGCAGTTCTTC.